This passage covers 20 T cell receptor beta chains from one sample sequenced in a study of CD8 T cells in Susac syndrome (dated by TCRdb to the late 2010s). Libraries were constructed by the immunoSEQ multiplex PCR assay. RNA was extracted with the RNeasy kit and about 0.5 to 1 ug was reverse transcribed using random hexamers. TCRdb reanalyzed the raw reads on its own, using fastp at Q25 for trimming and MiXCR for clone calling, and kept in-frame beta chains. Rows with a matching CDR3 protein are joined into one entry that keeps the most common DNA and genes. Within this sample are about 430,000 distinct CDR3 sequences, with approximately 85% of them counted one time only. About 0.12% of the sample is in the top ten clones. Material for sequencing was CD8+ T cells from PBMCs. The receptors were sampled from a human donor with multiple sclerosis.

The chain carries TRBV7-2 and TRBJ2-1, with a tentative D call TRBD2 (7 bases). The germline V and J ends were trimmed by 1 base and 2 bases, with 9 bases remaining between them. CDR1 SGHTA and CDR2 FQGNSA come from the germline V gene. The CDR3 totals 15 residues. CDR3 DNA: TGTGCCAGCAGCTTAGAGGGGGGGGCCTACAATGAGCAGTTCTTC. Its translation is CASSLEGGAYNEQFF.

The sample holds a few counts of this clonotype. The chain recombines TRBV14 with TRBJ1-1; TRBD1 matches 8 bases. This CDR3 spans 14 amino acids. V shed 6 bases, J shed 3 bases, and the junction held 6 bases outside the gene matches. CDR1 and CDR2 (germline): SGHDN, FVKESK. The chain's CDR3 is CASSQTGGYTEAFF. DNA for the CDR3: TGTGCCAGCAGTCAAACAGGGGGATACACTGAAGCTTTCTTT.

The J gene is TRBJ2-1, the V gene TRBV27; perhaps TRBD2 as D (7 bases). The V and J ends lost 2 bases and 5 bases respectively, with 13 bases between them. The germline V gene has CDR1 MNHEY and CDR2 SMNVEV (reference sequence). There are 15 residues in the CDR3. CDR3 DNA: TGTGCCAGCAGTTTAGACGGGGGGACACACAATGAGCAGTTCTTC. Translated: CASSLDGGTHNEQFF.

This chain links TRBV11-2 with TRBJ2-7; 7 bases align to TRBD1. Germline V gene data show CDR1 as SGHAT and CDR2 as FQNNGV. This CDR3 comprises 15 residues. V lost 3 bases to trimming and J lost 0 bases; unmatched junction nucleotides: 5. Written as DNA, the CDR3 is TGTGCCAGCAGCTTGAACAGGGGTCTCTCCTACGAGCAGTACTTC. It translates to CASSLNRGLSYEQYF.

This chain connects TRBV6-2 or TRBV6-3 to TRBJ2-6, with 11 bases fitting TRBD1. CDR3 size: 17 residues. The V segment lost 6 bases and the J segment 4 bases; nucleotides outside the gene matches: 8. Germline CDR1 reads MNHEY; CDR2 reads SVGEGT. For the CDR3, the DNA is TGTGCCAGCAGAAGGACAGGGGGCATGAAAGGGGCCAACGTCCTGACTTTC. This translates into CASRRTGGMKGANVLTF.

The rearrangement joins TRBV3-1 to TRBJ1-2; no firm D call. CDR3 length: 12 residues. Trimming shortened V by 0 bases and J by 2 bases, and 1 base separated the two germline ends. Germline CDR1 is LGHDT and CDR2 is YNNKEL (reference sequence). CDR3 loop: CASSQENYGYTF. DNA of the CDR3: TGTGCCAGCAGCCAAGAGAACTATGGCTACACCTTC.

The rearrangement uses TRBV27 and TRBJ2-7; D remains ambiguous. V shed 6 bases and J shed 0 bases, with 15 bases lying between them. This CDR3 spans 15 amino acids. Germline CDR1 MNHEY, CDR2 SMNVEV (reference sequence). CDR3: CASRPGRLSSYEQYF. The CDR3 DNA follows: TGTGCCAGCAGGCCTGGACGGTTGAGCTCCTACGAGCAGTACTTC.

The rearrangement uses TRBV5-4 and TRBJ2-7; D is possibly TRBD1 or TRBD2 (5 bases each). The CDR3 covers 14 residues. V was shortened by 3 bases and J by 3 bases, with 13 bases between the two germline ends. Germline V gives CDR1 SGHNT, CDR2 YYREEE (reference sequence). The CDR3 reads CASSSPGPDYEQYF. For the CDR3, the DNA is TGTGCCAGCAGCTCTCCGGGGCCAGACTACGAGCAGTACTTC.

This clonotype has just one count. This chain links TRBV6-1 with TRBJ2-7, with 10 bases matching TRBD2. The CDR3 length is 16 residues. CDR1 is MNHNS, CDR2 SASEGT, per germline. V lost 8 bases, J lost 2 bases, and 12 bases stayed unmatched. The CDR3 is CASSILAGVYAYEQYF. CDR3 DNA sequence: TGTGCCAGCTCCATCCTAGCGGGAGTGTACGCCTACGAGCAGTACTTC.

The genes are TRBV4-1 and TRBJ1-6; 10 positions agree with TRBD1. Germline CDR1 reads MGHRA; CDR2 reads YSYEKL. The CDR3 is 17 amino acids. With V trimmed by 2 bases and J by 7 bases, 8 bases remained unmatched. The CDR3 sequence: CASSQLSRTGGNSPLHF. CDR3 bases: TGCGCCAGCAGCCAACTCTCCAGGACAGGGGGGAATTCACCCCTCCACTTT.

This clonotype was found once. The chain links TRBV23-1 to TRBJ1-2, with D possibly TRBD1 on 5 matching bases. TRBV23-1 carries the ORF label, with uncertain function. The CDR3 spans 13 residues. The V gene lost 6 bases and the J gene lost 8 bases, with 16 bases spanning the gap. The CDR3 here is CASRGGTGGGYTF. In nucleotides, the CDR3 is TGCGCCAGCAGGGGGGGGACGGGAGGCGGCTACACCTTC.

The V call is TRBV20-1, the J call TRBJ1-3; possible D gene TRBD1, 6 bases. The length of the CDR3 is 17 residues. V was cut by 4 bases and J by 0 bases, with 19 bases left in between. The germline gives CDR1 DFQATT, CDR2 SNEGSKA (reference sequence). The CDR3 loop reads CSAMDSSPGTSGNTIYF. The CDR3 bases are TGCAGTGCTATGGACAGCTCTCCTGGAACCTCTGGAAACACCATATATTTT.

CDR3 DNA sequence: TGTGCCAGCCGGGGGGTCAGCTCTGGGGCCAACGTCCTGACTTTC. This gives the protein CASRGVSSGANVLTF. The chain carries TRBV6-1 and TRBJ2-6; 7 bases are shared with TRBD2. Per the germline V gene, CDR1 is MNHNS and CDR2 is SASEGT. V was clipped by 8 bases and J by 0 bases; unmatched bases: 4. There are 15 residues in the CDR3.

This clonotype showed up just once. V is TRBV7-9 and J is TRBJ1-1; no firm D call. The CDR3 totals 13 residues. Trimming pared 0 bases from V and 6 bases from J, leaving 8 bases between. CDR1 is SEHNR and CDR2 is FQNEAQ in the germline V gene (reference sequence). In nucleotides, the CDR3 is TGTGCCAGCAGCTTAGCCGATAGCTCTGAAGCTTTCTTT. It is translated as CASSLADSSEAFF.

The chain is built from TRBV12-3 or TRBV12-4 and TRBJ1-1; D unclear. V was clipped by 3 bases and J by 0 bases, with 11 bases between them. This CDR3 comprises 15 residues. The CDR3 DNA reads TGTGCCAGCAGTTTCTCGCTGGAGTTGAACACTGAAGCTTTCTTT. This gives the protein CASSFSLELNTEAFF.

This clonotype was observed once. The chain employs TRBV12-3 or TRBV12-4 and TRBJ2-1; D is unclear. Trimming left V 6 bases short and J 7 bases short, with 13 bases between. The CDR3 extends over 13 amino acids. The CDR3 coding sequence is TGTGCCAGCAGCCAAATTAAGAGGAATGAGCAGTTCTTC. Encoded protein: CASSQIKRNEQFF.

J is TRBJ2-7 and V is TRBV18, with 7 nucleotides matching TRBD1. The junction had 11 bases not matched to a gene; V was cut back by 4 bases and J by 5 bases. Germline V gene lookup returns CDR1 KGHSH and CDR2 LQKENI. The CDR3 is made up of 15 amino acids. The CDR3 reads CASSQGAGFIDEQYF. The CDR3 DNA follows: TGTGCCAGCTCACAGGGGGCCGGGTTTATCGACGAGCAGTACTTC.

This sequence joins TRBV7-3 and TRBJ2-1; 8 nucleotides line up with TRBD2. V lost 2 bases, J lost 8 bases, and 8 bases stayed unmatched. The V gene's germline CDR1 is SGHTA and CDR2 FQGTGA. This CDR3 is built from 15 residues. The DNA of the CDR3 is TGTGCCAGCAGCTTATTCGGACTAGCTATCCATGAGCAGTTCTTC. Protein: CASSLFGLAIHEQFF.

J is TRBJ2-3 and V is TRBV12-3 or TRBV12-4; D gene ambiguous. The germline V and J ends were trimmed by 3 bases and 6 bases, with 10 bases remaining between them. CDR3 size: 13 residues. CDR3 sequence: CASSFGSGDTQYF. The DNA of the CDR3 is TGTGCCAGCAGTTTTGGTTCCGGGGATACGCAGTATTTT.

J is TRBJ2-2 and V is TRBV29-1; 11 bases match TRBD2. Looked up from germline, CDR1 is SQVTM and CDR2 is ANQGSEA. The CDR3 has 17 residues. V was clipped by 5 bases and J by 7 bases; unmatched bases: 15. The CDR3 reads CSVSLAGGWVGYGELFF. The CDR3 DNA reads as TGCAGCGTTAGTCTAGCGGGAGGTTGGGTCGGATACGGGGAGCTGTTTTTT.